Listed below are T cell receptor beta chains from one sample, sequenced in a study of cytomegalovirus exposure and HLA in healthy donors. Assay: immunoSEQ multiplex PCR; the TCRdb copy retains only in-frame clones and omits some. The repertoire consists of 100,000 to 150,000 clones, with around three quarters occurring once and the leading ten covering 3% to 4.5%. The specimen was PBMCs. These TCRs come from a man between 40 and 49 years old in good health and CMV-seronegative. CDR3s include the opening cysteine and the closing phenylalanine or tryptophan. Fields, in order: clone size, D gene, J gene, V gene, CDR3 DNA, CDR3 protein. A D gene is named only where the DNA matches it firmly. Only part of the rows carry a size: once, few, many, or a class if the clone is expanded.

clone_size: NA
d_call: TRBD1
j_call: TRBJ1-3
v_call: TRBV7-9
cdr3_nt: TGTGCCAGCGCTGGACAGGGCTCTGGAAACACCATATATTTT
cdr3_aa: CASAGQGSGNTIYF

clone_size: NA
d_call: TRBD1
j_call: TRBJ1-1
v_call: TRBV7-6
cdr3_nt: TGTGCCAGCAGCGCCTACAGGGGCACTGAAGCTTTCTTT
cdr3_aa: CASSAYRGTEAFF

clone_size: NA
d_call: NA
j_call: TRBJ2-7
v_call: TRBV5-6
cdr3_nt: TGTGCCAGCAGCCTAAAATCGGGATACGAGCAGTACTTC
cdr3_aa: CASSLKSGYEQYF

clone_size: NA
d_call: TRBD1
j_call: TRBJ2-7
v_call: TRBV5-4
cdr3_nt: TGTGCCAGCAGCTCGGGACAGGAAACCTACGAGCAGTACTTC
cdr3_aa: CASSSGQETYEQYF

clone_size: NA
d_call: TRBD1
j_call: TRBJ1-2
v_call: TRBV5-8
cdr3_nt: TGTGCCAGCAGCATCCGGACAGGGGGTATTGATGGCTACACCTTC
cdr3_aa: CASSIRTGGIDGYTF

clone_size: NA
d_call: TRBD1
j_call: TRBJ2-7
v_call: TRBV5-1
cdr3_nt: TGCGCCAGCAGCTCTGGACAGGGGGCGGCCTACTACGAGCAGTACTTC
cdr3_aa: CASSSGQGAAYYEQYF

clone_size: NA
d_call: TRBD1
j_call: TRBJ1-1
v_call: TRBV6-6
cdr3_nt: TGTGCCAGCAGGACAGGGGTTTCGGAAGCTTTCTTT
cdr3_aa: CASRTGVSEAFF

clone_size: NA
d_call: TRBD1
j_call: TRBJ1-1
v_call: TRBV19
cdr3_nt: TGTGCCAGTAGACGGATTATTCAGGGAGCAGCAGGGGGGTCAAACACTGAAGCTTTCTTT
cdr3_aa: CASRRIIQGAAGGSNTEAFF

clone_size: once
d_call: TRBD1
j_call: TRBJ1-5
v_call: TRBV7-8
cdr3_nt: TGTGCCAGCAGCTTAGGGGGACAGCCCAATCAGCCCCAGCATTTT
cdr3_aa: CASSLGGQPNQPQHF

clone_size: NA
d_call: NA
j_call: TRBJ1-5
v_call: TRBV19
cdr3_nt: TGTGCCAGTAGTATAATTGGGCAGGGTCTGGGTCAGCCCCAGCATTTT
cdr3_aa: CASSIIGQGLGQPQHF

clone_size: NA
d_call: NA
j_call: TRBJ1-3
v_call: TRBV6-6
cdr3_nt: TGTGCCAGCAGTCCAGACAGGAGCTCTGGAAACACCATATATTTT
cdr3_aa: CASSPDRSSGNTIYF

clone_size: few
d_call: TRBD1
j_call: TRBJ2-1
v_call: TRBV9
cdr3_nt: TGTGCCAGCTCCCAGACAGGGTACAATGAGCAGTTCTTC
cdr3_aa: CASSQTGYNEQFF

clone_size: NA
d_call: NA
j_call: TRBJ1-5
v_call: TRBV11-2
cdr3_nt: TGTGCCAGCAGCTTAGGGGGAGGGGGACAGCCCCAGCATTTT
cdr3_aa: CASSLGGGGQPQHF

clone_size: few
d_call: NA
j_call: TRBJ2-5
v_call: TRBV7-6
cdr3_nt: TGTGCCAGCAGCTTGAGACAGCAAGAGACCCAGTACTTC
cdr3_aa: CASSLRQQETQYF

clone_size: once
d_call: TRBD2
j_call: TRBJ2-1
v_call: TRBV11-2
cdr3_nt: TGTGCCAGCAGCTCGACCGCCGGACTAGGGGAGTTCTTC
cdr3_aa: CASSSTAGLGEFF

clone_size: few
d_call: NA
j_call: TRBJ2-7
v_call: TRBV4-3
cdr3_nt: TGCGCCAGCAGCCACCTCCGGGACACCTCCTACGAGCAGTACTTC
cdr3_aa: CASSHLRDTSYEQYF

clone_size: NA
d_call: NA
j_call: TRBJ1-2
v_call: TRBV28
cdr3_nt: TGTGCCAGCAGAACAGAAGCAAATTTAAACTATGGCTACACCTTC
cdr3_aa: CASRTEANLNYGYTF

clone_size: NA
d_call: NA
j_call: TRBJ2-7
v_call: TRBV11-3
cdr3_nt: TGTGCCAGCAGGCCCCAGGGGTACCGGGCCGAGCAGTACTTC
cdr3_aa: CASRPQGYRAEQYF

clone_size: few
d_call: TRBD1
j_call: TRBJ2-1
v_call: TRBV7-9
cdr3_nt: TGTGCCAGCAGCTACGGGGACAGGATCAATGAGCAGTTCTTC
cdr3_aa: CASSYGDRINEQFF

clone_size: NA
d_call: TRBD1
j_call: TRBJ1-5
v_call: TRBV7-2
cdr3_nt: TGTGCCAGCAGTTGGACAGGGGGAATGTATAGCAATCAGCCCCAGCATTTT
cdr3_aa: CASSWTGGMYSNQPQHF

clone_size: once
d_call: NA
j_call: TRBJ1-1
v_call: TRBV28
cdr3_nt: TGTGCCAGCAGTTCAAACTACAGGGATGCCACTGAAGCTTTCTTT
cdr3_aa: CASSSNYRDATEAFF

clone_size: NA
d_call: NA
j_call: TRBJ1-3
v_call: TRBV7-2
cdr3_nt: TGTGCCAGCAGCTTAGAACCAGGGTCCGGAAACACCATATATTTT
cdr3_aa: CASSLEPGSGNTIYF

clone_size: NA
d_call: NA
j_call: TRBJ1-2
v_call: TRBV14
cdr3_nt: TGTGCCAGCAGCCAAGTATCAGGGTATGGCTACACCTTC
cdr3_aa: CASSQVSGYGYTF

clone_size: NA
d_call: NA
j_call: TRBJ1-2
v_call: TRBV6-1
cdr3_nt: TGTGCCAGCAGCCCCACCCTCAGGGCCCTTGGCTACACCTTC
cdr3_aa: CASSPTLRALGYTF

clone_size: many
d_call: NA
j_call: TRBJ1-4
v_call: TRBV4-3
cdr3_nt: TGCGCCAGCAGCCAAGGCAGTTCCCCCAATGAAAAACTGTTTTTT
cdr3_aa: CASSQGSSPNEKLFF

clone_size: NA
d_call: TRBD1
j_call: TRBJ1-2
v_call: TRBV7-2
cdr3_nt: TGTGCCAGCAGCTCCAGGACAGGGGTGATCTATGGCTACACCTTC
cdr3_aa: CASSSRTGVIYGYTF

clone_size: NA
d_call: NA
j_call: TRBJ1-2
v_call: TRBV19
cdr3_nt: TGTGCCAGTAGTATCACAGGGCCCGGAGACTATGGCTACACCTTC
cdr3_aa: CASSITGPGDYGYTF

clone_size: NA
d_call: NA
j_call: TRBJ1-1
v_call: TRBV4-3
cdr3_nt: TGCGCCAGCAGCCACCAGGGGAGCACTGAAGCTTTCTTT
cdr3_aa: CASSHQGSTEAFF

clone_size: NA
d_call: TRBD2
j_call: TRBJ2-2
v_call: TRBV14
cdr3_nt: TGTGCCAGCAGCCATTTAGCGGGCCTTGCAACCGGGGAGCTGTTTTTT
cdr3_aa: CASSHLAGLATGELFF

clone_size: NA
d_call: NA
j_call: TRBJ2-5
v_call: TRBV6-5
cdr3_nt: TGTGCCAGCAGTTCAGGGGAGACCCAGTACTTC
cdr3_aa: CASSSGETQYF

clone_size: NA
d_call: TRBD1
j_call: TRBJ1-6
v_call: TRBV9
cdr3_nt: TGTGCCAGCAGCGTAGGACAGGGCGGGACACCCCTCCACTTT
cdr3_aa: CASSVGQGGTPLHF

clone_size: NA
d_call: NA
j_call: TRBJ2-3
v_call: TRBV15
cdr3_nt: TGTGCCACCAGCATCGGTTCAGATACGCAGTATTTT
cdr3_aa: CATSIGSDTQYF

clone_size: NA
d_call: TRBD1
j_call: TRBJ2-3
v_call: TRBV2
cdr3_nt: TGTGCCAGCATACAGGGGGGCACAGATACGCAGTATTTT
cdr3_aa: CASIQGGTDTQYF

clone_size: few
d_call: TRBD2
j_call: TRBJ2-1
v_call: TRBV9
cdr3_nt: TGTGCCAGCAGCGGGGGACTAGCGGGGACCGATGAGCAGTTCTTC
cdr3_aa: CASSGGLAGTDEQFF

clone_size: few
d_call: NA
j_call: TRBJ1-5
v_call: TRBV28
cdr3_nt: TGTGCCAGCAGAGGCGGAGGGACGTATCAGCCCCAGCATTTT
cdr3_aa: CASRGGGTYQPQHF

clone_size: NA
d_call: NA
j_call: TRBJ2-3
v_call: TRBV6-1
cdr3_nt: TGTGCCAGCAGGGCCAGCACAGATACGCAGTATTTT
cdr3_aa: CASRASTDTQYF

clone_size: NA
d_call: NA
j_call: TRBJ1-2
v_call: TRBV4-1
cdr3_nt: TGCGCCAGCAGCCAAGAGGAGTATGGCTACACCTTC
cdr3_aa: CASSQEEYGYTF

clone_size: NA
d_call: TRBD2
j_call: TRBJ2-7
v_call: TRBV27
cdr3_nt: TGTGCCAGCAGTTTTGTCGGATCGGGAGGGGCCTACGAGCAGTACTTC
cdr3_aa: CASSFVGSGGAYEQYF

clone_size: NA
d_call: TRBD1
j_call: TRBJ1-2
v_call: TRBV28
cdr3_nt: TGTGCCAGCAGTGGGGACAGGGGGCGCGGCTACACCTTC
cdr3_aa: CASSGDRGRGYTF

clone_size: NA
d_call: NA
j_call: TRBJ1-5
v_call: TRBV7-8
cdr3_nt: TGTGCCAGCAGCTTAGAACAGGGAGTACAGCCCCAGCATTTT
cdr3_aa: CASSLEQGVQPQHF

clone_size: NA
d_call: TRBD1
j_call: TRBJ2-7
v_call: TRBV2
cdr3_nt: TGTGCCAGCGTCGGGGGACAGGGAGTATACGAGCAGTACTTC
cdr3_aa: CASVGGQGVYEQYF

clone_size: NA
d_call: TRBD1
j_call: TRBJ1-2
v_call: TRBV11-1
cdr3_nt: TGTGCCAGCAGCTCGGGACAGAACTATGGCTACACCTTC
cdr3_aa: CASSSGQNYGYTF